Shown below are 6 T cell receptor beta chains from a single sample sequenced in a study of T cell changes during pregnancy in multiple sclerosis (dated by TCRdb to about 2019). The library relied on the immunoSEQ multiplex PCR assay. TCRdb took over this immuneACCESS table, retaining in-frame rearrangements with V and J assigned. Such tables are incomplete; in checked studies, under half of the missing clones stem from an unresolved V gene, and the remainder is unexplained. This sample comprises approximately 38,000 clones, around 94% of them detected only once. About 1.8% of the sample is held by the ten biggest clonotypes. Sequenced here: peripheral blood, sampled in the third trimester of pregnancy. The receptors stem from a female donor with multiple sclerosis, enrolled in a pregnancy study.

The rearrangement joins TRBV30 to TRBJ1-4, with TRBD1 as a possible D gene (5 bases). Germline lookup yields CDR1 GTSNPN and CDR2 SVGIG (reference sequence). CDR3 size: 15 residues. V lost 2 bases and J 8 bases, leaving 18 bases between the germline ends. The CDR3 DNA is TGTGCCTGGAGTCTGACACAGCGAGCAGGGGAAAAACTGTTTTTT. It encodes CAWSLTQRAGEKLFF.

V is TRBV28 and J is TRBJ1-5; D is possibly TRBD1 (5 bases). There are 14 residues in the CDR3. The V and J ends lost 3 bases and 4 bases respectively, with 10 bases between them. Germline-derived CDR1 and CDR2 are MDHEN and SYDVKM. CDR3 in amino acids: CASSLRQTNQPQHF. The CDR3 region has the DNA TGTGCCAGCAGTTTGCGACAGACAAATCAGCCCCAGCATTTT. Combining the CDR3 with reference TRBV28 and TRBJ1-5 gives the whole variable domain DVKVTQSSRYLVKRTGEKVFLECVQDMDHENMFWYRQDPGLGLRLIYFSYDVKMKEKGDIPEGYSVSREKKERFSLILESASTNQTSMYLCASSLRQTNQPQHFGDGTRLSIL.

This rearrangement joins TRBV27 to TRBJ1-6; D is unclear. V dropped 3 bases and J dropped 0 bases, with 9 bases sitting between them. Germline lookup yields CDR1 MNHEY and CDR2 SMNVEV (reference sequence). This CDR3 contains 16 residues. The CDR3 region is CASSFGRNSYNSPLHF. The CDR3 DNA reads TGTGCCAGCAGTTTTGGCAGAAACTCCTATAATTCACCCCTCCACTTT.

The V call is TRBV15, the J call TRBJ1-5; D unclear. This CDR3 spans 14 amino acids. Trimming removed 4 bases from V and 0 bases from J, with 7 bases in between. Germline CDR1 reads LNHNV; CDR2 reads YYDKDF (reference sequence). The DNA of the CDR3 is TGTGCCACCAGCACCGAGTATAGCAATCAGCCCCAGCATTTT. Its protein product is CATSTEYSNQPQHF. Drawing the rest from reference TRBV15 and TRBJ1-5, the complete variable domain is DAMVIQNPRYQVTQFGKPVTLSCSQTLNHNVMYWYQQKSSQAPKLLFHYYDKDFNNEADTPDNFQSRRPNTSFCFLDIRSPGLGDTAMYLCATSTEYSNQPQHFGDGTRLSIL.

The V and J genes are TRBV7-3 and TRBJ1-1, with a possible D match to TRBD1 (6 bases). Germline V gene lookup returns CDR1 SGHTA and CDR2 FQGTGA. V lost 8 bases and J lost 1, with 14 bases in between. CDR3 length equals 14 residues. The CDR3 region has the DNA TGTGCCAGCGTCCCCGGACAGAAGAACACTGAAGCTTTCTTT. It translates to CASVPGQKNTEAFF.

The gene calls are TRBV28 and TRBJ2-7; 8 bases map to TRBD1. The junction had 7 bases not matched to a gene; V was cut back by 9 bases and J by 3 bases. CDR3 size: 13 residues. Germline V gene lookup returns CDR1 MDHEN and CDR2 SYDVKM. The CDR3 reads CASMDRANYEQYF. DNA of the CDR3: TGTGCCAGTATGGACAGGGCGAACTACGAGCAGTACTTC.